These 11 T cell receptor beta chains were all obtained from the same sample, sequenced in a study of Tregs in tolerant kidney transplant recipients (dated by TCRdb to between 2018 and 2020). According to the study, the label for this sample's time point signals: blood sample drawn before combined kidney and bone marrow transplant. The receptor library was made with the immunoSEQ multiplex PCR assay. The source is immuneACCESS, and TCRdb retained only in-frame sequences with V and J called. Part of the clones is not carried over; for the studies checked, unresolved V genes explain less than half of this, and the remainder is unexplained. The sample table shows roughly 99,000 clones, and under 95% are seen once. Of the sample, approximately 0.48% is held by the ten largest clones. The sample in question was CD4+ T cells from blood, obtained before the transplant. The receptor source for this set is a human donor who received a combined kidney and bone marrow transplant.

The CDR3 DNA is TGTGCCAGCAGCCAGCCTAGCGGCTACGAGCAGTACTTC. This sequence encodes CASSQPSGYEQYF. The V gene is TRBV14, the J gene TRBJ2-7; TRBD2 aligns across 7 bases. This CDR3 has 13 residues. Germline V gene sequence: CDR1 SGHDN, CDR2 FVKESK. V shed 3 bases, J shed 3 bases, and the junction held 2 bases outside the gene matches. The full variable domain, rest sourced from reference TRBV14 and TRBJ2-7, is EAGVTQFPSHSVIEKGQTVTLRCDPISGHDNLYWYRRVMGKEIKFLLHFVKESKQDESGMPNNRFLAERTGGTYSTLKVQPAELEDSGVYFCASSQPSGYEQYFGPGTRLTVT.

CDR3: CASSSYRGNRDTDYEQYF. The CDR3 bases are TGTGCCAGCAGCTCCTATAGAGGAAACCGGGACACGGACTACGAGCAGTACTTC. The chain is built from TRBV7-2 and TRBJ2-7, with D perhaps TRBD1 (6 bases). V lost 4 bases, J lost 3 bases, and 25 bases lay in between. In germline, CDR1 is SGHTA, CDR2 FQGNSA. The CDR3 extends over 18 amino acids.

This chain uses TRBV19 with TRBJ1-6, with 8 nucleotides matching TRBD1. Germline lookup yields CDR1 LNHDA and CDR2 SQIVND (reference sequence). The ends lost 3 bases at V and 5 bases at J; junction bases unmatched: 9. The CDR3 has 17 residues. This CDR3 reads CASSIRGRYQNNSPLHF. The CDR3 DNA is TGTGCCAGTAGTATCAGGGGGCGATACCAGAATAATTCACCCCTCCACTTT.

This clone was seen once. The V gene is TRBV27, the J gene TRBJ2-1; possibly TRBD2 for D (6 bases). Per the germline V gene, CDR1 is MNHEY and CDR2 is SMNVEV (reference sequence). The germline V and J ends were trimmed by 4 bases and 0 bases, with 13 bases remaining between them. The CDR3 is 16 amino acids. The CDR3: CASSSEGFSSYNEQFF. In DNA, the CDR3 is TGTGCCAGCAGTTCGGAGGGATTTAGCTCCTACAATGAGCAGTTCTTC.

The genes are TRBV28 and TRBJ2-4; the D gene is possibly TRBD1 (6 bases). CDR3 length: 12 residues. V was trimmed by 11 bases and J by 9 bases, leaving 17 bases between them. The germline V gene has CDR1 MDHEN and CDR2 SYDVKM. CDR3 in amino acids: CAWGALGGIQYF. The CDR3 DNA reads TGTGCCTGGGGTGCCCTAGGGGGCATTCAGTACTTC.

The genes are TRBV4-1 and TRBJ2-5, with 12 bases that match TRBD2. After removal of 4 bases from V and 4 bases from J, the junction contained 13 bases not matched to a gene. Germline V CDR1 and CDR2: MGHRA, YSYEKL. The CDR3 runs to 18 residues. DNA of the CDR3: TGCGCCAGCAGCCTCTCCCCTCTAGCGGGGGGGAGAAGAGAGACCCAGTACTTC. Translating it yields CASSLSPLAGGRRETQYF.

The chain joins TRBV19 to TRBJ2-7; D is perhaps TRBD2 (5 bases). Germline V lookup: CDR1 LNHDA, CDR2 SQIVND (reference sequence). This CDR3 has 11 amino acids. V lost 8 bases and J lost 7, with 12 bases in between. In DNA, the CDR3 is TGTGCCAGTTCCCTTTTAGCGGAGCAGTACTTC. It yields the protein CASSLLAEQYF.

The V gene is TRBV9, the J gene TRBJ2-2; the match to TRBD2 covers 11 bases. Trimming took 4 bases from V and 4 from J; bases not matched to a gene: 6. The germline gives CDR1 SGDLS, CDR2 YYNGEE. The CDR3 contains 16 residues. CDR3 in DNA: TGTGCCAGCAGCCCCCTTGGGACTAGCGGCACCGGGGAGCTGTTTTTT. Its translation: CASSPLGTSGTGELFF.

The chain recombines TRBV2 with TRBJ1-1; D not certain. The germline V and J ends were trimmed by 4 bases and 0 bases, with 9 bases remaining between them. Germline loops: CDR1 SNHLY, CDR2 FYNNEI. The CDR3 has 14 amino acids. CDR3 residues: CASSVERLNTEAFF. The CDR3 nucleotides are TGTGCCAGCAGTGTTGAACGGTTGAACACTGAAGCTTTCTTT.

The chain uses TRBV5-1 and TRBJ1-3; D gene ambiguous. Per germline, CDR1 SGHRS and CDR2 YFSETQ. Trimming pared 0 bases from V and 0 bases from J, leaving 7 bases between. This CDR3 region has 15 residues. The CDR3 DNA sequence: TGCGCCAGCAGCTTGGCCGGGAGCTCTGGAAACACCATATATTTT. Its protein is CASSLAGSSGNTIYF.

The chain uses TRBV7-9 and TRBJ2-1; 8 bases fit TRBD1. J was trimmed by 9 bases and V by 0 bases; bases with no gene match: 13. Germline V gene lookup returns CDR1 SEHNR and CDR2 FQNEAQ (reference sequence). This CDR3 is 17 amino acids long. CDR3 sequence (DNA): TGTGCCAGCAGCTTAGCGTACGGACAGGGTGCCGTCGGTGAGCAGTTCTTC. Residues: CASSLAYGQGAVGEQFF.